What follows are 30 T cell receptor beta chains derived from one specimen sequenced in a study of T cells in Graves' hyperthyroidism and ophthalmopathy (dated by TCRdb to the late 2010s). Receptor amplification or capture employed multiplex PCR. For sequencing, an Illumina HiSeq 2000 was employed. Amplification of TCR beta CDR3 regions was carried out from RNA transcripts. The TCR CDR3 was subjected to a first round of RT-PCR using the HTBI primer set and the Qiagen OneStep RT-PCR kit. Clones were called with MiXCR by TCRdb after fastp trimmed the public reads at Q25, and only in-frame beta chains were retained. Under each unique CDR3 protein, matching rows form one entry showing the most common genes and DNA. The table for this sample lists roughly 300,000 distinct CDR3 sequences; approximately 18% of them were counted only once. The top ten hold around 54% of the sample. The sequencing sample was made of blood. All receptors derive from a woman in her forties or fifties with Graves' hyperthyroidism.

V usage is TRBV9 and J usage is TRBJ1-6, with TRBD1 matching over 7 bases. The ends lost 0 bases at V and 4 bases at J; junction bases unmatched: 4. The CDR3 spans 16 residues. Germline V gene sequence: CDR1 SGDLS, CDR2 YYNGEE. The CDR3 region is CASSVAGGRYNSPLHF. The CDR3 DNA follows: TGTGCCAGCAGCGTAGCAGGGGGGAGATATAATTCACCCCTCCACTTT. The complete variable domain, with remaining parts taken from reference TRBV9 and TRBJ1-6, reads DSGVTQTPKHLITATGQRVTLRCSPRSGDLSVYWYQQSLDQGLQFLIQYYNGEERAKGNILERFSAQQFPDLHSELNLSSLELGDSALYFCASSVAGGRYNSPLHFGNGTRLTVT.

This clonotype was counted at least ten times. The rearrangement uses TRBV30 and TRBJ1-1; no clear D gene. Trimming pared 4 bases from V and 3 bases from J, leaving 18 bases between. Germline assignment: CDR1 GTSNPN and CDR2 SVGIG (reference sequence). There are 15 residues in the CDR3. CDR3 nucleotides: TGTGCCTGGACCACACAACCTAACACGTACACTGAAGCTTTCTTT. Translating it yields CAWTTQPNTYTEAFF.

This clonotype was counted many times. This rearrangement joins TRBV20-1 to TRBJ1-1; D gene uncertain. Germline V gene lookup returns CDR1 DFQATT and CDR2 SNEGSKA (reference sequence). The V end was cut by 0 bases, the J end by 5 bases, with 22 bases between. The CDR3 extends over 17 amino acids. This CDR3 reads CSARDPNPLTVRTEAFF. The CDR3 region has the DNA TGCAGTGCTAGAGATCCCAACCCCTTGACGGTCAGGACTGAAGCTTTCTTT.

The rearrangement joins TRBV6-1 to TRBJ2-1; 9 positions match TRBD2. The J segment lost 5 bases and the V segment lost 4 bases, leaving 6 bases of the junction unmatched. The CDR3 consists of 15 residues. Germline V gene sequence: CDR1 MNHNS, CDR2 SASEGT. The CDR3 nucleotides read TGTGCCAGCAGTGTGAGCGGGGGGTACGACAATGAGCAGTTCTTC. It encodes CASSVSGGYDNEQFF.

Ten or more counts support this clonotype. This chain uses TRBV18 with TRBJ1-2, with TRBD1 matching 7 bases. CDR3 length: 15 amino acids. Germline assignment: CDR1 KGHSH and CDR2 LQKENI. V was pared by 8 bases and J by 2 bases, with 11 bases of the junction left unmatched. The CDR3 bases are TGTGCCAGCACCCGGACAGGCGGCCTGAACTATGGCTACACCTTC. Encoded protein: CASTRTGGLNYGYTF.

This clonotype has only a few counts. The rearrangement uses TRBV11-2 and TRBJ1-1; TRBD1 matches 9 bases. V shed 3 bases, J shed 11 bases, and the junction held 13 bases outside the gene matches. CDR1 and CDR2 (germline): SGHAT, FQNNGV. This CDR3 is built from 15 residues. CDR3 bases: TGTGCCAGCAGCTTCACCTCCGGGACAGGGAGCGCGGCTTTCTTT. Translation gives CASSFTSGTGSAAFF.

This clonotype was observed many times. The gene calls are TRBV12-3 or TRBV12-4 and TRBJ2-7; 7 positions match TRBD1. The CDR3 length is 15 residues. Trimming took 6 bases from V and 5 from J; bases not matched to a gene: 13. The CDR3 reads CASSPWTGRVHEQYV. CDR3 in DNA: TGTGCCAGCAGCCCCTGGACAGGAAGAGTCCACGAGCAGTACGTC.

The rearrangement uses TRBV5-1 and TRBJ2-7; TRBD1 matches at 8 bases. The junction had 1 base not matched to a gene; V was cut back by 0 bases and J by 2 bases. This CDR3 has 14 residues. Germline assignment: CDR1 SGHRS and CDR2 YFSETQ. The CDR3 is CASSLETGAYEQYF. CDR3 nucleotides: TGCGCCAGCAGCTTGGAGACAGGGGCCTACGAGCAGTACTTC.

The CDR3 coding sequence is TGTGCCAGTACCGCGGGCCGTTTCCATTCACCCCTCCACTTT. Its translation: CASTAGRFHSPLHF. This chain connects TRBV19 to TRBJ1-6; D ambiguous. CDR1 and CDR2 (germline): LNHDA, SQIVND (reference sequence). The germline V and J ends were trimmed by 7 bases and 8 bases, with 15 bases remaining between them. CDR3 length: 14 residues.

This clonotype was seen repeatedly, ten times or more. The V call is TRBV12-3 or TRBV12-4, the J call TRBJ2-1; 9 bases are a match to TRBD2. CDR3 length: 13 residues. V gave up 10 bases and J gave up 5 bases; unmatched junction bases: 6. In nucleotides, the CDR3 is TGTGCCACAAAGCGGGGGGCAGACAATGAGCAGTTCTTC. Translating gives CATKRGADNEQFF.

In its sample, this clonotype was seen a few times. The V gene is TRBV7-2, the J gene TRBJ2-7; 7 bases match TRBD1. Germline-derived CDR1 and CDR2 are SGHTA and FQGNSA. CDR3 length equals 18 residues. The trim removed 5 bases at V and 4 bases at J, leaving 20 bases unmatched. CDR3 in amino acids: CASSLRLSTGLITYEQYF. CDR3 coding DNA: TGTGCCAGCAGCCTAAGACTGTCGACAGGGTTAATTACTTACGAGCAGTACTTC.

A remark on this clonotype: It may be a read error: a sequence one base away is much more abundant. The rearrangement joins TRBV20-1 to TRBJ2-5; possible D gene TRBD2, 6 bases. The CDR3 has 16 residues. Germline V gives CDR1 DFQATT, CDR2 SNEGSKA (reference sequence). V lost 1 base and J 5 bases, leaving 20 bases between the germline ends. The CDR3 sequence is CSARAPGRGSWETQYF. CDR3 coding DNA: TGCAGTGCTAGAGCCCCGGGCCGGGGGTCGTGGGAGACCCAGTACTTC.

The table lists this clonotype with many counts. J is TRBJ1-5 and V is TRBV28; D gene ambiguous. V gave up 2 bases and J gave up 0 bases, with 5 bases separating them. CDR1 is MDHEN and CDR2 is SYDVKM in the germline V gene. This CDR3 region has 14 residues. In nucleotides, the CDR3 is TGTGCCAGCAGTTTAGTGGCTAGCAATCAGCCCCAGCATTTT. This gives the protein CASSLVASNQPQHF.

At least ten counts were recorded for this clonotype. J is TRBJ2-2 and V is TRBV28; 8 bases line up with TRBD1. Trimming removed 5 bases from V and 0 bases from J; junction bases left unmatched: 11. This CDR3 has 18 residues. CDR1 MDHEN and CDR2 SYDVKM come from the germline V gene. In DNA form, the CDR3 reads TGTGCCAGCAGTGATCCGAGATCAGGGGGCTCGAACACCGGGGAGCTGTTTTTT. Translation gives CASSDPRSGGSNTGELFF. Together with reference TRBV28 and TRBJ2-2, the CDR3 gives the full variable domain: DVKVTQSSRYLVKRTGEKVFLECVQDMDHENMFWYRQDPGLGLRLIYFSYDVKMKEKGDIPEGYSVSREKKERFSLILESASTNQTSMYLCASSDPRSGGSNTGELFFGEGSRLTVL.

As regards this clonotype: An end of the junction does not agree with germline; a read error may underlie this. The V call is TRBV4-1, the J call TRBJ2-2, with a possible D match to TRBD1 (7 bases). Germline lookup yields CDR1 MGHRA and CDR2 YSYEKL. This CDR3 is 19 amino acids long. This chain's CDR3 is CAGSQDGGQAGLYTGELFF. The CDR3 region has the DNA TGCGCCGGCAGCCAAGATGGTGGACAGGCGGGACTGTACACCGGGGAGCTGTTTTTT.

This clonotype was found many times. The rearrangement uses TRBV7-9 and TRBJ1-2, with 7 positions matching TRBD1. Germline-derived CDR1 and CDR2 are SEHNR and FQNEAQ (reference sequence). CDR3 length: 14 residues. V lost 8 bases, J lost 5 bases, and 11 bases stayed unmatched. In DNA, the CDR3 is TGTGCCAGCGTCCAGAGTCCAGGGGGGTATGGCTACACCTTC. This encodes CASVQSPGGYGYTF.

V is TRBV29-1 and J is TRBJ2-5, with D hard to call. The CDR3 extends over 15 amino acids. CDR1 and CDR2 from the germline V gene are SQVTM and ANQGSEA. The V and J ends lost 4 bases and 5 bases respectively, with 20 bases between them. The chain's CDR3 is CSVVYGSRPGETQYF. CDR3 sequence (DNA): TGCAGCGTTGTGTACGGGTCCCGCCCTGGGGAGACCCAGTACTTC.

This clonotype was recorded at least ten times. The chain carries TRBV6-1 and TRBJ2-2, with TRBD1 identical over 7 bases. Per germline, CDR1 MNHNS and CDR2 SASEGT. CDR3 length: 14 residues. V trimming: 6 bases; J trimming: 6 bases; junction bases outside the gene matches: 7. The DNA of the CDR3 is TGTGCCAGCAGAGACAGGGCGGTCGCCGGGGAGCTGTTTTTT. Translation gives CASRDRAVAGELFF.

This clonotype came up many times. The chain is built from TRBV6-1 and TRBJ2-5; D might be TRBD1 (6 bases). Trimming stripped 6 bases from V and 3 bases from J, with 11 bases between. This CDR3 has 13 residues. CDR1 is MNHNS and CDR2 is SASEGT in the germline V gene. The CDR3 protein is CASSWTVKETQYF. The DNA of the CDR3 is TGTGCCAGCAGCTGGACAGTTAAAGAGACCCAGTACTTC.

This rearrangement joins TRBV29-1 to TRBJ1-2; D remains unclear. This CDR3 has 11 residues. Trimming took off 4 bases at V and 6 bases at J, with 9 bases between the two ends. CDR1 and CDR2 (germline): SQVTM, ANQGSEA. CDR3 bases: TGCAGCGTTGGTGGGCCAGATGGCTACACCTTC. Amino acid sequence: CSVGGPDGYTF.

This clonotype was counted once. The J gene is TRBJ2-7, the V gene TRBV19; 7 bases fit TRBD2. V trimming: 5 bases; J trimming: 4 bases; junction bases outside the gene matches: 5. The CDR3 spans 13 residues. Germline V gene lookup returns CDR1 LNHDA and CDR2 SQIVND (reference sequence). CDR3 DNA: TGTGCCAGTAGTTTGCAGCGGGATTACGAGCAGTACTTC. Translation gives CASSLQRDYEQYF.

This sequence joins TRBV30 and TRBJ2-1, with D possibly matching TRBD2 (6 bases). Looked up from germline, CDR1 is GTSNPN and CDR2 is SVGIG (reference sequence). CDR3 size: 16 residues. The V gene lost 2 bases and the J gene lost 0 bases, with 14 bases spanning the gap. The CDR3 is CAWSTWDSSSYNEQFF. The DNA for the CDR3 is TGTGCCTGGAGTACTTGGGACTCAAGCTCCTACAATGAGCAGTTCTTC.

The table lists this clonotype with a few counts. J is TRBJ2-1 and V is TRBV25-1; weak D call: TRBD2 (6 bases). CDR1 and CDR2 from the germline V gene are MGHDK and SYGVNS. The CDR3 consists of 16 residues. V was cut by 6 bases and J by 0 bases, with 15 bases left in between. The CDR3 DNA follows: TGTGCCAGCAGGGGCCGGAGGGCTAGCTCCTACAATGAGCAGTTCTTC. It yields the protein CASRGRRASSYNEQFF.

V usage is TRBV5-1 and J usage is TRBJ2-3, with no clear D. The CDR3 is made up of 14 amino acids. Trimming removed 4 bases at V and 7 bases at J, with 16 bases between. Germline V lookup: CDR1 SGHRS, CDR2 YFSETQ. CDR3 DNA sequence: TGCGCCAGCAGCGACGGATCTACCCCCCATACGCAGTATTTT. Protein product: CASSDGSTPHTQYF.

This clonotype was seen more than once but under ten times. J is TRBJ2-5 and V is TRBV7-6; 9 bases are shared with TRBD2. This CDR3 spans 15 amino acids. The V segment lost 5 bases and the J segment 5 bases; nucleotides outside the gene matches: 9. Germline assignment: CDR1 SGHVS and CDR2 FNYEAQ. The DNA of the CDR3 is TGTGCCAGCAGCCAGCCGGGACTAGCAGGGGAGACCCAGTACTTC. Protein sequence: CASSQPGLAGETQYF. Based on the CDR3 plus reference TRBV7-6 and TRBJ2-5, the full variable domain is GAGVSQSPRYKVTKRGQDVALRCDPISGHVSLYWYRQALGQGPEFLTYFNYEAQQDKSGLPNDRFSAERPEGSISTLTIQRTEQRDSAMYRCASSQPGLAGETQYFGPGTRLLVL.

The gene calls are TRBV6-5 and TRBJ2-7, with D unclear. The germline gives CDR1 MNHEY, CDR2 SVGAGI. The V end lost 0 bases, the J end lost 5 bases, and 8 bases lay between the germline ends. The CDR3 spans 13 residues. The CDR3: CASSYSGRDEQYV. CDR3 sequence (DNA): TGTGCCAGCAGTTACTCAGGACGGGACGAGCAGTACGTC.

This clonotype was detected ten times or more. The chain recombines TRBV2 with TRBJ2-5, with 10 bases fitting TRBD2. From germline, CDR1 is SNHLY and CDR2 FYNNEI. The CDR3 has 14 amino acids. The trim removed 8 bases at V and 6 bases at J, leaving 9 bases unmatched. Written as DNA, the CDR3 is TGTGCCAGCGCGCTACTAGCGGGGTTGCAGACCCAGTACTTC. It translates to CASALLAGLQTQYF. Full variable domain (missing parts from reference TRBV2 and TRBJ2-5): EPEVTQTPSHQVTQMGQEVILRCVPISNHLYFYWYRQILGQKVEFLVSFYNNEISEKSEIFDDQFSVERPDGSNFTLKIRSTKLEDSAMYFCASALLAGLQTQYFGPGTRLLVL.

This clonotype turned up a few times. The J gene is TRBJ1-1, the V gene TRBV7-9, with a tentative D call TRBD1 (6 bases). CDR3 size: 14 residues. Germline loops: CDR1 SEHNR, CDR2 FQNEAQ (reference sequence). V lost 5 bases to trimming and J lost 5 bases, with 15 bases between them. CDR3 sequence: CASSKEQGWTEAFF. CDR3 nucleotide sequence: TGTGCCAGCAGCAAAGAACAGGGTTGGACTGAAGCTTTCTTT.

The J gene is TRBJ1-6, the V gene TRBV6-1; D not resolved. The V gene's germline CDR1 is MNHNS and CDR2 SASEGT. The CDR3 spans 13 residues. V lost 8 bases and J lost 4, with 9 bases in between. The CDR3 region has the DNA TGTGCCAGCCTTGCACAGTATAATTCACCCCTCCACTTT. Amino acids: CASLAQYNSPLHF.

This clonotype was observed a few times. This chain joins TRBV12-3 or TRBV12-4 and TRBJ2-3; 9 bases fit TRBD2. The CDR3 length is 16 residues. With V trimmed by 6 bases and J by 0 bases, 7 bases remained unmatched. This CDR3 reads CASRSLAGRSTDTQYF. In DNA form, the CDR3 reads TGTGCCAGCAGGTCTCTAGCGGGGAGGAGCACAGATACGCAGTATTTT.